The subject of this entry is one T cell receptor beta chain. The antigen is undetermined. The V gene lost 5 bases and the J gene lost 3 bases, with 11 bases spanning the gap. There are 14 residues in the CDR3. The sample is drawn from a study of T-cell memory formation after mild COVID-19. The overall study: TCR clusters were mostly donor specific.

The study, taken as a whole, reports: Cross-reactive memory apparently joined, as some responding clones appeared in pre-infection memory. CM and EM subsets held most contracting CD4+ clones; EMRA held CD8+ ones. CD4/CD8 balance characterized clones contracting day 15 to 85, and CD4+ skew characterized later expanders.

TCRdb re-called the 5' RACE reads with MiXCR, one entry per CDR3 protein. The sample lists more than 200,000 distinct CDR3 sequences, over 15% seen once, with 3% to 4.5% in the top ten. V and J are TRBV12-3 or TRBV12-4 and TRBJ2-1; the D gene is possibly TRBD1 (6 bases). The sample comprised PBMCs or a T cell subset sorted from them (not recorded which). The clonotype comes from a man aged 18 to 30 who had mild COVID-19 (a few samples of this study predate the infection). Cell type and time point are not known. CDR3 nucleotide sequence: TGTGCCAGCAGTACCCGGACAGACTACAATGAGCAGTTCTTC. Encoded protein: CASSTRTDYNEQFF.